This TCR beta chain was identified during a study of T-cell reconstitution after alpha-beta-depleted transplantation in children. Findings and limits, study-wide: Surviving recipient T cells and thymic progenitors produced the high day-60 TCRbeta diversity seen in some patients. It was newly produced T cells that mostly accounted for T-cell counts and diversity one year after transplant. Two months or so post-transplant, alpha-beta T cells reportedly derived from several hundred expanded graft clones.

TCRbeta library preparation incorporated unique molecular identifiers. MiXCR, run by TCRdb on the PCR reads, gives a single entry per CDR3 protein. The sample consists of hundreds of thousands of distinct CDR3 sequences, 13% of them appearing once. The sample holds many counts of this clonotype. What it binds is not known. Germline V gene data show CDR1 as LNHDA and CDR2 as SQIVND (reference sequence). V was cut by 7 bases and J by 0 bases, with 9 bases left in between. There are 13 residues in the CDR3. The receptor was isolated from a girl aged 2 to 9 with congenital amegakaryocytic thrombocytopenia, due to receive a stem cell transplant. The rearrangement joins TRBV19 to TRBJ1-1, with D possibly being TRBD1 (5 bases). The source material was PBMCs, sampled before TCRalphabeta/CD19-depleted stem cell transplant. Written as DNA, the CDR3 is TGTGCCAGTAACGGGGCTATGAACACTGAAGCTTTCTTT. Its protein product is CASNGAMNTEAFF.